The T cell receptor beta chain described here comes from a study of post-analysis software for immune sequencing data. Study-level findings and limits: People with multiple sclerosis had a significantly lower normalized Chao1 diversity than controls did.

Concerning this clonotype: Its antigen is undetermined.

Each TCR beta cDNA library carried unique molecular identifiers. TCRdb redid the calling of the PCR reads with MiXCR, one entry per CDR3 protein. The top ten hold roughly 28% of the sample, which has about 160,000 distinct CDR3 sequences, roughly 40% seen once. The length of the CDR3 is 15 residues. Germline CDR1 reads SGHRS; CDR2 reads YFSETQ. The V segment lost 2 bases and the J segment 0 bases; nucleotides outside the gene matches: 3. The sequence was collected from a girl aged 5-17 years with multiple sclerosis. The chain has TRBV5-1 and TRBJ2-3, with 7 positions matching TRBD2. Sequenced material: blood, taken after autologous hematopoietic stem cell transplantation. CDR3 loop: CASSLPAGSTDTQYF. The CDR3 nucleotides read TGCGCCAGCAGCTTACCAGCGGGAAGCACAGATACGCAGTATTTT.